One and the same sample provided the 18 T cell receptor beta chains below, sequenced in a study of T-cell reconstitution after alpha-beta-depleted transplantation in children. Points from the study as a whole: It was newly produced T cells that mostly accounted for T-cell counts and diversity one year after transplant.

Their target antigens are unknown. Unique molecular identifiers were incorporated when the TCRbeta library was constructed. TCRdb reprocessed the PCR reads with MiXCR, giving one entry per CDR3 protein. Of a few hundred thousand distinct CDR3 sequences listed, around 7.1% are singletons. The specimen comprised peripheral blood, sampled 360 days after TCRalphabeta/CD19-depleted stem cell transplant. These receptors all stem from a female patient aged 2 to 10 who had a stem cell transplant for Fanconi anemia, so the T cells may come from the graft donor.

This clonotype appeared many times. CDR3 region: CASSFLGTRLSVEQFF. CDR3 DNA: TGTGCCAGCAGTTTTCTAGGGACTAGGCTTTCGGTTGAGCAGTTCTTC. The V gene is TRBV28, the J gene TRBJ2-1; TRBD2 matches at 8 bases. Germline V gives CDR1 MDHEN, CDR2 SYDVKM. V was clipped by 3 bases and J by 9 bases; unmatched bases: 13. The CDR3 has 16 amino acids. Full variable domain (remainder filled in from reference TRBV28 and TRBJ2-1): DVKVTQSSRYLVKRTGEKVFLECVQDMDHENMFWYRQDPGLGLRLIYFSYDVKMKEKGDIPEGYSVSREKKERFSLILESASTNQTSMYLCASSFLGTRLSVEQFFGPGTRLTVL.

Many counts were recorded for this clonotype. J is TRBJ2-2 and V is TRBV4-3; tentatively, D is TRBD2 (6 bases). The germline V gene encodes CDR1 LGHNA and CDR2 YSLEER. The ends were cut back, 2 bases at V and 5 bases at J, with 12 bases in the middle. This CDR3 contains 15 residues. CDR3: CASSQLRERTGELFF. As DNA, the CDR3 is TGCGCCAGCAGCCAATTGCGGGAAAGGACCGGGGAGCTGTTTTTT.

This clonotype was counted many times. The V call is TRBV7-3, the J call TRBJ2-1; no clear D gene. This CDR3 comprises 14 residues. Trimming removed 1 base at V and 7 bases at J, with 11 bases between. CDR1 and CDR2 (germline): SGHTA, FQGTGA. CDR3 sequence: CASSLIGRDNEQFF. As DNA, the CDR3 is TGTGCCAGCAGCTTAATCGGCCGAGATAATGAGCAGTTCTTC.

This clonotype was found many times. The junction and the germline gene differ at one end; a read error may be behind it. CDR3 nucleotide sequence: TGTGCCAGCAGCGGGACAGTGGCCTTGGATTCGCCTTACTTC. Translation gives CASSGTVALDSPYF. V and J are TRBV9 and TRBJ1-2; a possible D gene is TRBD1 (6 bases). CDR3 size: 14 residues. Germline CDR1 SGDLS, CDR2 YYNGEE.

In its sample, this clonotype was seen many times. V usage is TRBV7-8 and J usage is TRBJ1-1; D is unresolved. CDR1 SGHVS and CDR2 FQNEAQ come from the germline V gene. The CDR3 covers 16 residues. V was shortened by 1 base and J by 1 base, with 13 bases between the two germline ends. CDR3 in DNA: TGTGCCAGCAGCTTAGGTACGAGGACGGAGAACACTGAAGCTTTCTTT. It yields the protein CASSLGTRTENTEAFF.

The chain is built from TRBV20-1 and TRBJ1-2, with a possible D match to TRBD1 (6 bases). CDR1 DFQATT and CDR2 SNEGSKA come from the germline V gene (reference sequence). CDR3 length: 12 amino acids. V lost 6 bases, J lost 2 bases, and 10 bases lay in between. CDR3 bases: TGCAGTGCACCACAGGGAAACTATGGCTACACCTTC. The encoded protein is CSAPQGNYGYTF.

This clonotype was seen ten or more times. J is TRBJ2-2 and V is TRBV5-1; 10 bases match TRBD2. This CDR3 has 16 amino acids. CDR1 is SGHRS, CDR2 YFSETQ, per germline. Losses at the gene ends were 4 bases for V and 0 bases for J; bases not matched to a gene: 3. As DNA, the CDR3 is TGCGCCAGCAGCGGAGGACTAGCGGCGAACACCGGGGAGCTGTTTTTT. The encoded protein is CASSGGLAANTGELFF. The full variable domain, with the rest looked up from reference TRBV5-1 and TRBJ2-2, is KAGVTQTPRYLIKTRGQQVTLSCSPISGHRSVSWYQQTPGQGLQFLFEYFSETQRNKGNFPGRFSGRQFSNSRSEMNVSTLELGDSALYLCASSGGLAANTGELFFGEGSRLTVL.

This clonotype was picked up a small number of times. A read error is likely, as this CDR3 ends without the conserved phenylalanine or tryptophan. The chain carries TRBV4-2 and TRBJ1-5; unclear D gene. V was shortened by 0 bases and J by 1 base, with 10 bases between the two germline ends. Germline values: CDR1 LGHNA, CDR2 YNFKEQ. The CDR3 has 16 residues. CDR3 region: CASSQEDGFSNQPQHL. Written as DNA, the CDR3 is TGTGCCAGCAGCCAAGAGGACGGATTCAGCAATCAGCCCCAGCATCTT.

CDR3 sequence: CATAGGAGYTF. For the CDR3, the DNA is TGTGCCACCGCAGGGGGCGCTGGCTACACCTTC. The V call is TRBV10-3, the J call TRBJ1-2, with TRBD1 identical over 8 bases. The CDR3 consists of 11 residues. Germline CDR1 ENHRY, CDR2 SYGVKD. Trimming removed 10 bases from V and 7 bases from J; junction bases left unmatched: 5.

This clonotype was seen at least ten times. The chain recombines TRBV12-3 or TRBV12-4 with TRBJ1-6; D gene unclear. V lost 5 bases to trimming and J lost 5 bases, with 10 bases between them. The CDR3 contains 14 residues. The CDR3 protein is CASSPPGNNSPLHF. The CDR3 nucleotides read TGTGCCAGCAGTCCCCCGGGAAATAATTCACCCCTCCACTTT.

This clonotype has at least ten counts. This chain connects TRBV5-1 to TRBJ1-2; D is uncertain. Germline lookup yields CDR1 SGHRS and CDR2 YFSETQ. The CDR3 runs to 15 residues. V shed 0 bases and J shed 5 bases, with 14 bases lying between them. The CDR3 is CASSLGADTLYGYTF. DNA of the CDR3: TGCGCCAGCAGCTTGGGTGCCGACACTCTTTATGGCTACACCTTC.

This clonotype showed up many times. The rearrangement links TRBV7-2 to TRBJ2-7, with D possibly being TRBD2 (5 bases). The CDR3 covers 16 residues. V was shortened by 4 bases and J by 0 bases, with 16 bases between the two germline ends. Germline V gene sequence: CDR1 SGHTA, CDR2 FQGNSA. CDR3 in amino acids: CASSSLNGLVSYEQYF. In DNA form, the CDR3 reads TGTGCCAGCAGCTCGCTAAACGGACTCGTCTCCTACGAGCAGTACTTC.

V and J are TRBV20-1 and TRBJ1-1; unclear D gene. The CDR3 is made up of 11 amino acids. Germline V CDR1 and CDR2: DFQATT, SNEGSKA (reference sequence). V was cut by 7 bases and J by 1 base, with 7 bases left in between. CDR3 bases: TGCAGTGGACTTGGGAACACTGAAGCTTTCTTT. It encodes CSGLGNTEAFF.

The CDR3 loop reads CASSATTDGAEAFF. In DNA form, the CDR3 reads TGTGCCAGCAGCGCTACTACGGATGGAGCTGAAGCTTTCTTT. The V gene is TRBV7-8, the J gene TRBJ1-1; D is unclear. Germline lookup yields CDR1 SGHVS and CDR2 FQNEAQ. V lost 5 bases and J lost 6, with 16 bases in between. This CDR3 spans 14 amino acids.

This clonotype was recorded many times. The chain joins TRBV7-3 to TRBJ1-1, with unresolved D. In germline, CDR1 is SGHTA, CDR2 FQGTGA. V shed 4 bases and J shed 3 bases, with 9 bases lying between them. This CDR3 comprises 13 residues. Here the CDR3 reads CASSSVLDTEAFF. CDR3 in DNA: TGTGCCAGCAGCTCCGTTTTGGACACTGAAGCTTTCTTT.

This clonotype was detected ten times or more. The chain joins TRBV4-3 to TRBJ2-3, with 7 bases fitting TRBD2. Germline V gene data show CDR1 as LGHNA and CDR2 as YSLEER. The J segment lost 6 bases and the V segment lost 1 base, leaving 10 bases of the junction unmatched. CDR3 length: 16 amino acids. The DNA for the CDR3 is TGCGCCAGCAGCCAAGGCCCTCTAGCGGAAGTCGATACGCAGTATTTT. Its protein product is CASSQGPLAEVDTQYF.

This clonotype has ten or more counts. The chain's CDR3 is CASSQLSGTYEQYV. In DNA, the CDR3 is TGTGCCAGCAGCCAATTATCCGGGACCTACGAGCAGTACGTC. This sequence joins TRBV16 and TRBJ2-7, with D tentatively TRBD2 (5 bases). Deletions cut 1 base from V and 2 bases from J, with 9 bases between. Germline V lookup: CDR1 KGHSY, CDR2 FQNENV. The CDR3 runs 14 residues.

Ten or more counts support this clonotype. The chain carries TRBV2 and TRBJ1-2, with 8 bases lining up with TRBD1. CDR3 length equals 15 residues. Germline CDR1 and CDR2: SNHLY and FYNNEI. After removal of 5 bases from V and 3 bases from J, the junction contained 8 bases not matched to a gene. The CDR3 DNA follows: TGTGCCAGCAGTTTCCCCGGACAGGGAGACTATGGCTACACCTTC. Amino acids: CASSFPGQGDYGYTF.